This T cell receptor beta chain was sequenced for a study of cytomegalovirus exposure and HLA in healthy donors. Both 60 Vbeta primers and 13 Jbeta primers went into the PCR. Here immunoSEQ multiplex PCR was the method, and the copy in TCRdb shows in-frame clones only, minus some. The data hold fewer than 200,000 clones, with 80% to 90% observed a single time. The germline V gene encodes CDR1 SGHRS and CDR2 YFSETQ. The CDR3 length is 15 residues. The trim removed 0 bases at V and 4 bases at J, leaving 4 bases unmatched. This clone was found once. Material for sequencing was PBMCs. This clonotype was sampled from a man aged 40-49 years in good health and CMV-seropositive. V is TRBV5-1 and J is TRBJ2-5; 9 nucleotides agree with TRBD2. CDR3 sequence reads: CASSLVAGARETQYF. CDR3 nucleotides: TGCGCCAGCAGCTTGGTAGCGGGAGCCCGAGAGACCCAGTACTTC.